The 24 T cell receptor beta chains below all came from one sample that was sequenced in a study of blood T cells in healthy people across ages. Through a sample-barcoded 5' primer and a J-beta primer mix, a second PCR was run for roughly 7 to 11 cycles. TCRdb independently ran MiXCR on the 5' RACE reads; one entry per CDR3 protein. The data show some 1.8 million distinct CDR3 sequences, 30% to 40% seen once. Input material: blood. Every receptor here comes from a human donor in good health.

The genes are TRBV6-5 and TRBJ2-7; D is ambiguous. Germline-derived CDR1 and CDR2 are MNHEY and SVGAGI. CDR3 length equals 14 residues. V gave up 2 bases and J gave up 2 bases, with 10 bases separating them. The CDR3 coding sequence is TGTGCCAGCAGTTACGGAGAACGGGCCTACGAGCAGTACTTC. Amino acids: CASSYGERAYEQYF.

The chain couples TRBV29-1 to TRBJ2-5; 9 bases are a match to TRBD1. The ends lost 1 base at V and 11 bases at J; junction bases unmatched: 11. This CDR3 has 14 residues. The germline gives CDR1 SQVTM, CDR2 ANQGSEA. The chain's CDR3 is CSVEAGTGSTEQYF. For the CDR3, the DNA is TGCAGCGTTGAAGCCGGGACAGGGAGTACGGAGCAGTACTTC.

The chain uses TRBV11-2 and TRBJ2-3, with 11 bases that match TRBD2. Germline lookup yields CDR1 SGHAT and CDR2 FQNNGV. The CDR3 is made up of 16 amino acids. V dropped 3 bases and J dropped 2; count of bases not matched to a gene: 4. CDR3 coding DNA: TGTGCCAGCAGCTTCGGACTAGCGGGTTACACAGATACGCAGTATTTT. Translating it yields CASSFGLAGYTDTQYF.

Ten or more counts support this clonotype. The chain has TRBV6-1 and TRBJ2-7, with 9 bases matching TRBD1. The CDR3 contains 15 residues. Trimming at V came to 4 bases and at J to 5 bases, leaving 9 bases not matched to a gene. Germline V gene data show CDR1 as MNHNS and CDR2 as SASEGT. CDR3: CASSVTGGGTDEQYF. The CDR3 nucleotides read TGTGCCAGCAGTGTAACAGGGGGCGGGACAGACGAGCAGTACTTC.

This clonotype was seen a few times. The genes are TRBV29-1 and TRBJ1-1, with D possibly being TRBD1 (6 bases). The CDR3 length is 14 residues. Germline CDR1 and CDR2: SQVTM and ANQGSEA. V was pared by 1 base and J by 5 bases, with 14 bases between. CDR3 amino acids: CSVEVQGQVTEAFF. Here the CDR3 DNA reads TGCAGCGTTGAAGTCCAGGGGCAGGTTACTGAAGCTTTCTTT.

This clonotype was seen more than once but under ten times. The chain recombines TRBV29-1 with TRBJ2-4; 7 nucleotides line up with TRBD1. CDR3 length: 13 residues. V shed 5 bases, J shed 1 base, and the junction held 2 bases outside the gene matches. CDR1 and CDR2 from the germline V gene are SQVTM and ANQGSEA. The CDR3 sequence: CSVTTGAKNIQYF. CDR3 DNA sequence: TGCAGCGTTACGACAGGGGCCAAAAACATTCAGTACTTC.

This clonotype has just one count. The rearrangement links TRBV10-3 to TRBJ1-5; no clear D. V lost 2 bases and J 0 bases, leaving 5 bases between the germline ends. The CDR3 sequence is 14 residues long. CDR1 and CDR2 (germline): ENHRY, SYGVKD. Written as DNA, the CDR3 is TGTGCCATCAGTGAGGGGGATAGCAATCAGCCCCAGCATTTT. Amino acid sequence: CAISEGDSNQPQHF.

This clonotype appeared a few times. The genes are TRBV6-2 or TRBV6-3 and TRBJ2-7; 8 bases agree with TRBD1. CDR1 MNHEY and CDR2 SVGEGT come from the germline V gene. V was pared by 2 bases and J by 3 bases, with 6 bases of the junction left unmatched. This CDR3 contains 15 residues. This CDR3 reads CASSYPGQVSYEQYF. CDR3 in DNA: TGTGCCAGCAGTTACCCGGGACAGGTCAGCTACGAGCAGTACTTC.

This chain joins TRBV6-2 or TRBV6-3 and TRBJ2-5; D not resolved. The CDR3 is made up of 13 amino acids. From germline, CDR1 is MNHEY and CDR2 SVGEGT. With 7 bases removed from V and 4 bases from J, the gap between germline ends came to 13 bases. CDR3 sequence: CASKKTSRETQYF. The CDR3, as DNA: TGTGCCAGCAAAAAAACGTCCCGAGAGACCCAGTACTTC.

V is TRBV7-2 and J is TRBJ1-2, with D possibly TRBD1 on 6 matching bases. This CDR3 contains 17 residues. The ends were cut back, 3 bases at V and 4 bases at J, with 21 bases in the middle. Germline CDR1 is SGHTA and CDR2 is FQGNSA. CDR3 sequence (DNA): TGTGCCAGCAGCTTGCCACTTGCAGGGGCGCTTAGCTATGGCTACACCTTC. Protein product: CASSLPLAGALSYGYTF.

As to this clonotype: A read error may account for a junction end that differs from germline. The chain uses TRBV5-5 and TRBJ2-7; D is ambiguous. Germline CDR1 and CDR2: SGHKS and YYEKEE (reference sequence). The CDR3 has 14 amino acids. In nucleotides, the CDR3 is TGTGCCAGCAGCTCTGACCCCCGGGCGCAAGAGCGGTACTTC. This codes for CASSSDPRAQERYF. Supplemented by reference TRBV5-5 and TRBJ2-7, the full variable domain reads DAGVTQSPTHLIKTRGQQVTLRCSPISGHKSVSWYQQVLGQGPQFIFQYYEKEERGRGNFPDRFSARQFPNYSSELNVNALLLGDSALYLCASSSDPRAQERYFGPGTRLTVT.

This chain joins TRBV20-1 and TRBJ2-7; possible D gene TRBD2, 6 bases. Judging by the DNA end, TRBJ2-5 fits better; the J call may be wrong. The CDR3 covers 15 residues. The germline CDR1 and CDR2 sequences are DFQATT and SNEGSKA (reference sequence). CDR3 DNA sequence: TGCAGTGCGCGAGGGCACGGGGGACCCTCAGAGACCCAGTACTTC. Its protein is CSARGHGGPSETQYF.

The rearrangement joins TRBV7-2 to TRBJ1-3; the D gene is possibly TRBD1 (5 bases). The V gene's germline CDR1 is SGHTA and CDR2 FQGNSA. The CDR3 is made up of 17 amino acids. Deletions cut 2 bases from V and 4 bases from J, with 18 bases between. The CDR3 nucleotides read TGTGCCAGCAGCTTATCCTCAATCCCGGGGGAAGGAAACACCATATATTTT. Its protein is CASSLSSIPGEGNTIYF.

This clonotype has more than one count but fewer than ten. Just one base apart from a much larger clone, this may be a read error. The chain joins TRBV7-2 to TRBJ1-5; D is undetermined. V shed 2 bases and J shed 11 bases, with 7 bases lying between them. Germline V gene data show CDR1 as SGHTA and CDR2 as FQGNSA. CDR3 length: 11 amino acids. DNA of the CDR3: TGTGCCAGCAGCTTACGCGGATCCCAGCATTTT. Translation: CASSLRGSQHF.

The CDR3 sequence: CASSFWGGRYNEQFF. The CDR3 coding sequence is TGTGCCAGCAGTTTTTGGGGCGGGAGATACAATGAGCAGTTCTTC. V gene TRBV6-2 or TRBV6-3 combines with J gene TRBJ2-1, with TRBD2 matching 7 bases. This CDR3 is built from 15 residues. V lost 4 bases and J lost 4; bases outside the gene matches: 7. Germline V gene lookup returns CDR1 MNHEY and CDR2 SVGEGT.

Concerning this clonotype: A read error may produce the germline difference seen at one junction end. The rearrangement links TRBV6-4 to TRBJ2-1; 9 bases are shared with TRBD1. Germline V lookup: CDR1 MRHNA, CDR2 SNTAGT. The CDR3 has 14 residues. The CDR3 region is CTSSKGTGHREQFF. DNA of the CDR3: TGTACCAGCAGCAAGGGGACAGGGCACAGAGAGCAGTTCTTC.

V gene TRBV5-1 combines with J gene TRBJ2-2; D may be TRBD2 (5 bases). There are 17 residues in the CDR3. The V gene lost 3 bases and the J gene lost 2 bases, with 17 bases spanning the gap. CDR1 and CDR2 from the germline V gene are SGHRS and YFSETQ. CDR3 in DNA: TGCGCCAGCAGCTGGACTCCCCCAGGTCGAAACACCGGGGAGCTGTTTTTT. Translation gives CASSWTPPGRNTGELFF.

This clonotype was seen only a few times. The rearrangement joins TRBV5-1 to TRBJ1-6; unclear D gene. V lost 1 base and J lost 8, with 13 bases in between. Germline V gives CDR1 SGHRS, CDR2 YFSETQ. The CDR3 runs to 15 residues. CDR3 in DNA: TGCGCCAGCAGCTTGTTCAGGAACGAGCATTCACCCCTCCACTTT. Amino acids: CASSLFRNEHSPLHF.

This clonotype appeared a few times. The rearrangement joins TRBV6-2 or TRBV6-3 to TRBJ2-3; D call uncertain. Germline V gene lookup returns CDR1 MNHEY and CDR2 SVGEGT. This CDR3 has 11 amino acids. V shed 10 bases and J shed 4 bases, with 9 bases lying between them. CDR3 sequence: CATSVADTQYF. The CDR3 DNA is TGTGCCACCTCAGTGGCAGATACGCAGTATTTT.

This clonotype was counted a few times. CDR3 sequence: CSVERRTGRSSQQYF. In DNA, the CDR3 is TGCAGCGTTGAACGCAGGACAGGGCGATCGTCACAGCAGTACTTC. The V call is TRBV29-1, the J call TRBJ2-4; 8 nucleotides align to TRBD1. The CDR3 contains 15 residues. Germline V CDR1 and CDR2: SQVTM, ANQGSEA. Germline trimming cut 2 bases from V and 13 bases from J; bases unmatched to any gene: 16.

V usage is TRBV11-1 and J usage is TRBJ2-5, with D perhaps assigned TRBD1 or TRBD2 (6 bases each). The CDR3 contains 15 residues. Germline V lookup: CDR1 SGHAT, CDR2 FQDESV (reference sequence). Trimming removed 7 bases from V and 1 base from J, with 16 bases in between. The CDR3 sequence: CASTKGGRSQETQYF. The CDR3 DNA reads TGTGCCAGCACGAAGGGGGGCAGATCCCAAGAGACCCAGTACTTC. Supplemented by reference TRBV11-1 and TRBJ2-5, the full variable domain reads EAEVAQSPRYKITEKSQAVAFWCDPISGHATLYWYRQILGQGPELLVQFQDESVVDDSQLPKDRFSAERLKGVDSTLKIQPAELGDSAMYLCASTKGGRSQETQYFGPGTRLLVL.

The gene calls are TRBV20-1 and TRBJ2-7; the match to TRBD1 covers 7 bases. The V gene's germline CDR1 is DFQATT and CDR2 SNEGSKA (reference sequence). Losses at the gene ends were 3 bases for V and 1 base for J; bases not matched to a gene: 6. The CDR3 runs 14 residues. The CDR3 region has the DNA TGCAGTGCTAGCTGGCAGGGGGAGTCCTACGAGCAGTACTTC. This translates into CSASWQGESYEQYF.

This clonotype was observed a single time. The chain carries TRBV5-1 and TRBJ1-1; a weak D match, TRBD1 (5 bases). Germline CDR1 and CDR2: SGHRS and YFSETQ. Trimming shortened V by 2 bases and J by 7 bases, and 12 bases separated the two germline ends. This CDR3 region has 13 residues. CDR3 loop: CASSFVGTNEAFF. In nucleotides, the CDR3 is TGCGCCAGCAGCTTCGTAGGGACGAATGAAGCTTTCTTT.

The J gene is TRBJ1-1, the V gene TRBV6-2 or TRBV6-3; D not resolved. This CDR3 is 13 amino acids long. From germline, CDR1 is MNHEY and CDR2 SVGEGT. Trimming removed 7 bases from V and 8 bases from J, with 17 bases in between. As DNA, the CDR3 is TGTGCCAGCACCTCACCGGGGATGGGAGAAGCTTTCTTT. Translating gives CASTSPGMGEAFF.